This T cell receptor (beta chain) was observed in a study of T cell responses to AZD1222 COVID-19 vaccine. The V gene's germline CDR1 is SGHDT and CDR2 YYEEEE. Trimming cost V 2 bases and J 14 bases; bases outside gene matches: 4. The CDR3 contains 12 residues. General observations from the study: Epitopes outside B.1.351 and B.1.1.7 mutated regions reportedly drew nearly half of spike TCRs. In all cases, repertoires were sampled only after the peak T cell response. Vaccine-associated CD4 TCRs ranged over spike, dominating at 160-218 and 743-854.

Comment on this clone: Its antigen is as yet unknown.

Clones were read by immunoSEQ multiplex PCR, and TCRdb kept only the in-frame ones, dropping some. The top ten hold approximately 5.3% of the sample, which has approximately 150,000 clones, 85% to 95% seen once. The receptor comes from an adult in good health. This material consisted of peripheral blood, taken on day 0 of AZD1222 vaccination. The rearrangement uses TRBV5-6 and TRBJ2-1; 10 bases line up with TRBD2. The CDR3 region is CASSLAGGPKFF. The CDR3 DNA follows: TGTGCCAGCAGCTTAGCGGGGGGGCCTAAGTTCTTC.